This TCR beta chain came from a study of blood T cells in healthy people across ages. The CDR3 has 13 amino acids. In germline, CDR1 is SGHTA, CDR2 FQGTGA. V dropped 5 bases and J dropped 7 bases, with 14 bases sitting between them. With respect to this clonotype: Its antigen is not known.

Next came a second PCR, run for roughly 6 to 11 cycles, which used a sample-barcoded 5' primer along with a J-beta primer mix. Every individual sample yielded 2.5 million or more paired-end reads (each containing CDR3). MiXCR was run by TCRdb on the 5' RACE reads, yielding one entry per CDR3 protein. The repertoire has fewer than 2,000,000 distinct CDR3 sequences, 39% of them found once; the top ten carry 23%. General study findings and limits: Diversity estimates drawn from one million T cells were deemed underestimates. Because donor CMV status was unknown, expanded clonotype changes were possibly confounded.

Each donor was a healthy Caucasian individual from Russia, aged roughly 6 to 100. This receptor was obtained from a human donor in good health. The V call is TRBV7-3, the J call TRBJ1-1; D ambiguous. Sequencing input: blood. The CDR3 region has the DNA TGTGCCAGCAGCCCCCCGGGGTCCTTTGAAGCTTTCTTT. Protein product: CASSPPGSFEAFF.